At least ten counts were recorded for the clone carrying this TCR beta chain. Its antigen remains unknown. MiXCR, run by TCRdb on the 5' RACE reads, gives a single entry per CDR3 protein. Of under 300,000 distinct CDR3 sequences in the sample, about 13% are singletons; the top ten hold about 3.9%. This sample stems from a study of identical twins. Findings and limits, study-wide: The study reached conclusions through statistical analysis that was cross-sectional, not following the same donors. Clonotypes of the beta chain that were abundant in cord blood carried fewer insertions (memory repertoires showed none). Analyses based on zero insertions could be partly confounded by invariant MAIT and iNKT cells.

J was trimmed by 1 base and V by 1 base; bases with no gene match: 1. In germline, CDR1 is SGHTA, CDR2 FQGNSA. The CDR3 spans 16 residues. The data were also submitted as part of a second study, on yellow fever vaccine responses in identical twins. From that report: Reportedly, the T cell response mounted by twins to vaccine seemed partly convergent, partly personalized.

The chain is built from TRBV7-2 and TRBJ2-2; TRBD2 matches at 9 bases. The sequenced material came from memory (CD45RO+) T cells sorted from blood. The sequence was obtained from a young woman in good health. The CDR3 is CASSLGLAENTGELFF. The DNA of the CDR3 is TGTGCCAGCAGCTTAGGACTAGCGGAGAACACCGGGGAGCTGTTTTTT.